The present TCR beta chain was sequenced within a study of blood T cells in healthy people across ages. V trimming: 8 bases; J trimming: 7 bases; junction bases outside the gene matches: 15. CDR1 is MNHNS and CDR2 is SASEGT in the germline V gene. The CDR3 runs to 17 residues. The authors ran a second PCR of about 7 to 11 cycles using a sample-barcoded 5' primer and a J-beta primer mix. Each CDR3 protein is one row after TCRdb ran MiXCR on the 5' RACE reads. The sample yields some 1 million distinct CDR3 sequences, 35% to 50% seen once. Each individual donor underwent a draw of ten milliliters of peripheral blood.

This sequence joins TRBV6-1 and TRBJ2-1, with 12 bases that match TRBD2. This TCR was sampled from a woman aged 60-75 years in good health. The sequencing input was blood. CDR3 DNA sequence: TGTGCCAGCGGCAAAGTATCTAGCGGGAGGGCCAAGAATGAGCAGTTCTTC. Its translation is CASGKVSSGRAKNEQFF.